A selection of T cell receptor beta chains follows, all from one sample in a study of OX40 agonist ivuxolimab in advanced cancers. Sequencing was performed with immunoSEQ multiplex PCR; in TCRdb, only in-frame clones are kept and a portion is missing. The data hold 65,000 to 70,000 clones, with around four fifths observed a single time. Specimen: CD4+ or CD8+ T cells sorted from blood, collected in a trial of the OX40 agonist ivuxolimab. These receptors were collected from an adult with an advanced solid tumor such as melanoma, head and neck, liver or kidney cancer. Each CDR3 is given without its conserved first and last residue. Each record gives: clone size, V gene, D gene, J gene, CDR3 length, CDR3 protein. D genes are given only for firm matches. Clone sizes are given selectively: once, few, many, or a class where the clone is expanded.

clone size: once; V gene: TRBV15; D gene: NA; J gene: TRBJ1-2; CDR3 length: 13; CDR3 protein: ATSSGRQFNYGYT
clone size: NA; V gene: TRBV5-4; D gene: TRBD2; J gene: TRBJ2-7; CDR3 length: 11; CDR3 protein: ASSFRGSYEQY
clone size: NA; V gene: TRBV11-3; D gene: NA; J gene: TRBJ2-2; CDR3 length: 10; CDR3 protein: ASRLDRGELF
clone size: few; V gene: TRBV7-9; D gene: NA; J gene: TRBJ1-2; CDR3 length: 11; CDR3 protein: ASSSQGFLGYT
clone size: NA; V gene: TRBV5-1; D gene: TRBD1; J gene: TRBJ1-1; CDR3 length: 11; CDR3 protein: ASSWDRDTEAF
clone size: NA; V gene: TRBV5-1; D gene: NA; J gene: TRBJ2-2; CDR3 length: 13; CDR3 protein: ASSLATSRTGELF
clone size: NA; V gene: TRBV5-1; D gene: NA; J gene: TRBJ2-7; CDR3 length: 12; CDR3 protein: ASSLAGAGYEQY
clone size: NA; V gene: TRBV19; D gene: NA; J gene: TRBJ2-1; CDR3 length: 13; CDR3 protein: ASSMSGPRYNEQF
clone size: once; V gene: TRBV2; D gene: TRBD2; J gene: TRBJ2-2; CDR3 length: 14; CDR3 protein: ASIASGGATTGELF
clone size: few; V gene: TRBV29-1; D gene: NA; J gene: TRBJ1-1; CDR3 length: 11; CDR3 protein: SAQDRIDTEAF
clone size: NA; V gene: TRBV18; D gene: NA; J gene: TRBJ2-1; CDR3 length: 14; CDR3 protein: ASSPRTGVLDNEQF
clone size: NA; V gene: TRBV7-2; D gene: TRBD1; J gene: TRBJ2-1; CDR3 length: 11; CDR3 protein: ASSLDRGREQF
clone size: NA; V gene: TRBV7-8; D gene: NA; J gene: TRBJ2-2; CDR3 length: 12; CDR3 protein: ASAATENTGELF
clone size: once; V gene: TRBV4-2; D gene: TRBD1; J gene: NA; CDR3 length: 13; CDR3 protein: ASSQDAQGDYEQY
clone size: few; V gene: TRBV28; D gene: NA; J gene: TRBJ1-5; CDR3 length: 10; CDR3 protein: ASRGPNQPQH
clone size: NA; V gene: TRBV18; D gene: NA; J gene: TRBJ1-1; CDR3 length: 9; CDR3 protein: ASSIGEVAF
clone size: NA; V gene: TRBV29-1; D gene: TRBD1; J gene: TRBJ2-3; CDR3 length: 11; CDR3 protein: SGGQGVGDTQY
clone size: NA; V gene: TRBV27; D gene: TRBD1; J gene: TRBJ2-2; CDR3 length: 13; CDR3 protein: ASSPRDRGVGELF
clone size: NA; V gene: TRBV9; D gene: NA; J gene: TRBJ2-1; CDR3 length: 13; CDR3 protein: ASSVGGTLYNEQF
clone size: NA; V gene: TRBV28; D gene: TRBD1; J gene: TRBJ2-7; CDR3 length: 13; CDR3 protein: ASSSGTTGAGYPT
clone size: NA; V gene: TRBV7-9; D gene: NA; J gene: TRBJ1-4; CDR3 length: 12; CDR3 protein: ASSLGAVEEKLF
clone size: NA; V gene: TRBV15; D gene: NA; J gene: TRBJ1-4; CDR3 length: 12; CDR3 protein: ATSTDTRAEKLF
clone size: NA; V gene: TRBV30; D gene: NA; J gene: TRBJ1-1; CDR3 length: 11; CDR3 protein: AWSVQAATEAF
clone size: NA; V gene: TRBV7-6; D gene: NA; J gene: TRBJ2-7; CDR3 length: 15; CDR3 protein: ASSLGSSARYSYEQY
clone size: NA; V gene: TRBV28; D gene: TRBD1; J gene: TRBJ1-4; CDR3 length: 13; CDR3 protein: ASSPLGTGKEKLF
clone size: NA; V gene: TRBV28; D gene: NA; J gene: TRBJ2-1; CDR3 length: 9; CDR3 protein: ASRGRNEQF
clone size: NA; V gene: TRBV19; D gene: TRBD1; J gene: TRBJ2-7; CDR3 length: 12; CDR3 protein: ASSRQGTSYEQY
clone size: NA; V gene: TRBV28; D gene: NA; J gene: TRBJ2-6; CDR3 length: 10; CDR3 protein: ASTSGANVLT
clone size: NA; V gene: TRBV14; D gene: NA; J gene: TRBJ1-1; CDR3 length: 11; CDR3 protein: ASSRLQGGEAF
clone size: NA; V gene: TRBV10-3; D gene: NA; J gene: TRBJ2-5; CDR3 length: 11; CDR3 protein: AIRAEGRETQY
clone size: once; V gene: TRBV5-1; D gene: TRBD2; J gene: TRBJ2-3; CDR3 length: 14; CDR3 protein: ASSLDVGRATDTQY
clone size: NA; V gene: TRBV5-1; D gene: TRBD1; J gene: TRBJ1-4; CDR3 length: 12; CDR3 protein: ASSRGQNNEKLF
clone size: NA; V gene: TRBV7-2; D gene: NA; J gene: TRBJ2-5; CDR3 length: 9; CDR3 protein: ASSFRETQY
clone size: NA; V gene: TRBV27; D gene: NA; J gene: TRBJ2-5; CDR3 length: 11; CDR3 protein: ASSLRTAQTQY
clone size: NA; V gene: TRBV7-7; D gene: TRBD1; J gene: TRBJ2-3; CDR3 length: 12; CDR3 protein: ASSLGQGPDTQY
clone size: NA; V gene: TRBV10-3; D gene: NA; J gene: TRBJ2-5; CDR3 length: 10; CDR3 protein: AISGGRETQY
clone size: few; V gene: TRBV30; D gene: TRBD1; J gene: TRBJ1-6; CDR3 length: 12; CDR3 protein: AGGPEGAHSPLH
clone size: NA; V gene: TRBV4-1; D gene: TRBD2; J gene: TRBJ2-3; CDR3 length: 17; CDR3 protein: ASSQDGGRGLVNTDTQY
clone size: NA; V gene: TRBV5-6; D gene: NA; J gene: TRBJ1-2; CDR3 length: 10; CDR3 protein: ASSLPGTPRL
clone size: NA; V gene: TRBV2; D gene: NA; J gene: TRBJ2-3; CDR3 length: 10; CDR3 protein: ASSDLGDTQY
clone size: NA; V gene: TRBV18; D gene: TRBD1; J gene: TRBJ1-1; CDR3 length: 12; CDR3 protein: ASSLDRDLTEAF
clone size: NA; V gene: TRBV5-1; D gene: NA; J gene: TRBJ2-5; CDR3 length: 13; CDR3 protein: ASRSGLTHQETQY
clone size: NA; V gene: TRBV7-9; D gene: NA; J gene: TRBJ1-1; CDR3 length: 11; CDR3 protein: ASSLDGGREAF
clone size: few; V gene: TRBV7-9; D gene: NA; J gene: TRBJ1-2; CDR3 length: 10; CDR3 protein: ASSLTNYGYT
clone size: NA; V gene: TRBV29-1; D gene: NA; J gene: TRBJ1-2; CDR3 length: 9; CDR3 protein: SVEGDYGYT
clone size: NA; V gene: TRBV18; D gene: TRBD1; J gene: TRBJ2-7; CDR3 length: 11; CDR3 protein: ASSEGTDREQY
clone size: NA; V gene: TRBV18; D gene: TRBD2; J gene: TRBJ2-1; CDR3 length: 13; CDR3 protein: ASSPPISGSNEQF
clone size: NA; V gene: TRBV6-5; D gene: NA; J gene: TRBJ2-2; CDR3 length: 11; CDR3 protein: ASSYGDTSELF
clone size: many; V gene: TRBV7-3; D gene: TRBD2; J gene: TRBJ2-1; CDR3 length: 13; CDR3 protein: ASSPSGSSYNEQF
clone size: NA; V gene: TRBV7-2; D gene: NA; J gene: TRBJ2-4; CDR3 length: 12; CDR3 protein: ASSLGGSKNIQY
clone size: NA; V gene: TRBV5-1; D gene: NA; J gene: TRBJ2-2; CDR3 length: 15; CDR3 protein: ASRRLSVREGTGELF
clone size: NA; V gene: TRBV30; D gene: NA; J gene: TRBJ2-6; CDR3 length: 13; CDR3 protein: AWSSFGSGANVLT
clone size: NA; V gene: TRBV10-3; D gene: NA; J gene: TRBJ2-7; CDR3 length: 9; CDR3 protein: AIGDAYEQY